This T cell receptor beta chain was identified in a study of CD8+ T cells in alopecia areata. Findings and caveats of the study: Many expanded lesional clones persisted in scalp and blood during tofacitinib treatment. Mice showed clearer TCR sharing than patients did, a gap that was possibly HLA-related.

A note on this clone: Its antigen remains unknown.

Treatment meaning: oral pan-JAK inhibitor, 5-10 mg twice daily. cDNA serving as the sequencing template came from extracted, reverse transcribed RNA. Assay used: immunoSEQ multiplex PCR; TCRdb lists only in-frame clones, some missing. The sample has 90,000 to 130,000 clones, about 59% seen once. Germline assignment: CDR1 SGHVS and CDR2 FNYEAQ. The CDR3 loop spans 14 amino acids. V dropped 0 bases and J dropped 5 bases, with 10 bases sitting between them. This sequence joins TRBV7-6 and TRBJ1-1, with D unclear. The receptor was isolated from a human donor with alopecia areata. The sequences come from CD8+ T cells sorted from blood, collected at week 24, from a patient treated with tofacitinib. This chain's CDR3 is CASSLAAGRTEAFF. The CDR3 DNA follows: TGTGCCAGCAGCTTAGCGGCGGGTAGGACTGAAGCTTTCTTT.